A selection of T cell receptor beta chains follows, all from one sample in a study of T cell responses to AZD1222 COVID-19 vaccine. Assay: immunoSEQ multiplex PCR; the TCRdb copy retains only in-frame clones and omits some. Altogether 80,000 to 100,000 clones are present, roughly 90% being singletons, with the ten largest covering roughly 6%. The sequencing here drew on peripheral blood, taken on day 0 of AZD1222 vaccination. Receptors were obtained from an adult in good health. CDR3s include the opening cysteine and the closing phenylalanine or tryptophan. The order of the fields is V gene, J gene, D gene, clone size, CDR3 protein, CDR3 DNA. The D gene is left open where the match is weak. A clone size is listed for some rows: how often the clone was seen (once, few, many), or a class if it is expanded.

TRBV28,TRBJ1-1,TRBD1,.,CASSSGLDRGYAFF,TGTGCCAGCAGTTCTGGCTTGGACAGGGGTTACGCTTTCTTT
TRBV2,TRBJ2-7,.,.,CASSEGDGVHSYEQYF,TGTGCCAGCAGTGAGGGAGACGGGGTTCACTCCTACGAGCAGTACTTC
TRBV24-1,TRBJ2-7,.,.,CATSDRVLGEQYF,TGTGCCACCAGTGACCGAGTCCTGGGGGAGCAGTACTTC
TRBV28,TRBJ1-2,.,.,CASSFPQVYGYTF,TGTGCCAGCAGTTTCCCGCAGGTCTATGGCTACACCTTC
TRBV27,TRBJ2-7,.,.,CASSTDGYEQYF,TGTGCCAGCAGTACGGACGGATACGAGCAGTACTTC
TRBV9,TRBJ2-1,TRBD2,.,CASSDGLAVNNEQFF,TGTGCCAGCAGCGATGGACTAGCGGTAAACAATGAGCAGTTCTTC
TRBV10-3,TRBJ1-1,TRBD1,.,CAISRDRSSNGEAFF,TGTGCCATCAGCCGGGACAGATCTTCCAACGGTGAAGCTTTCTTT
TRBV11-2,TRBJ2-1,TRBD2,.,CASSLDPGLAASYNEQFF,TGTGCCAGCAGCTTAGATCCCGGACTAGCGGCCTCCTACAATGAGCAGTTCTTC
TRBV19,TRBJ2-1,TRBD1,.,CASSLRGPSYNEQFF,TGTGCCAGTAGTCTCAGGGGGCCGAGCTACAATGAGCAGTTCTTC
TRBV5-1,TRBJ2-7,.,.,CASSLAWQGGSYEQYF,TGCGCCAGCAGCTTGGCCTGGCAGGGGGGTTCCTACGAGCAGTACTTC
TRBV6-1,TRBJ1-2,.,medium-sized,CASSEMSGPSYGYTF,TGTGCCAGCAGTGAAATGTCAGGGCCTTCCTATGGCTACACCTTC
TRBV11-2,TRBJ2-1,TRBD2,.,CASSRPLTSGTREQFF,TGTGCCAGCAGCCGCCCTCTCACTAGCGGGACGCGTGAGCAGTTCTTC
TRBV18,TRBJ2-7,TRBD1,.,CASSRQGASSYEQYF,TGTGCCAGCTCACGACAGGGGGCTAGCTCCTACGAGCAGTACTTC
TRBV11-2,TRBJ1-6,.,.,CASSLGTGPHNSPLHF,TGTGCCAGCAGCTTAGGAACCGGGCCTCATAATTCACCCCTCCACTTT
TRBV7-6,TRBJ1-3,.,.,CASSLASPSSGNTIYF,TGTGCCAGCAGCTTAGCATCGCCGAGCTCTGGAAACACCATATATTTT
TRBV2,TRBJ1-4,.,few,CASNREATNEKLFF,TGTGCCAGCAACCGAGAAGCAACTAATGAAAAACTGTTTTTT
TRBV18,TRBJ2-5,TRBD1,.,CASSPLKGQGLQETQYF,TGTGCCAGCTCACCCCTGAAGGGACAGGGCCTCCAAGAGACCCAGTACTTC
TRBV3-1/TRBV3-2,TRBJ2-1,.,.,CASSQDRALQFF,TGTGCCAGCAGCCAAGACAGGGCGCTTCAGTTCTTC
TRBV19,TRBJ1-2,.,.,CASSPDRLNYGYTF,TGTGCCAGTAGCCCGGACAGACTTAACTATGGCTACACCTTC
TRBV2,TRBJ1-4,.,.,CASSERDEKLFF,TGTGCCAGCAGTGAAAGGGACGAAAAACTGTTTTTT
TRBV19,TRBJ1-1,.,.,CASSILLGQGTAFF,TGTGCCAGTAGTATACTTTTGGGGCAAGGAACAGCTTTCTTT
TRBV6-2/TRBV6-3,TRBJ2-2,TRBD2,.,CASSYLGTSGKNTGELFF,TGTGCCAGCAGTTACCTCGGGACTAGCGGGAAAAACACCGGGGAGCTGTTTTTT
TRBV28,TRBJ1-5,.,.,CASSFEDQPQHF,TGTGCCAGCAGTTTTGAGGATCAGCCCCAGCATTTT
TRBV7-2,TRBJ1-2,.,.,CASSEQTGLNYGYTF,TGTGCCAGCAGCGAGCAGACCGGCCTCAACTATGGCTACACCTTC
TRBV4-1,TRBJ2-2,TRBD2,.,CASSQEGMVRERITGELFF,TGCGCCAGCAGCCAAGAGGGTATGGTGCGGGAGCGTATAACCGGGGAGCTGTTTTTT
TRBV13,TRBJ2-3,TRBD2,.,CASSTRLAGVGTDTQYF,TGTGCCAGCAGCACCCGACTGGCGGGAGTGGGCACAGATACGCAGTATTTT
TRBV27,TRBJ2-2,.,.,CASSLSGWNTGELFF,TGTGCCAGCAGTTTATCAGGGTGGAACACCGGGGAGCTGTTTTTT
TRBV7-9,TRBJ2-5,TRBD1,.,CASSLRGQFQETQYF,TGTGCCAGCAGCTTACGGGGACAGTTCCAGGAGACCCAGTACTTC
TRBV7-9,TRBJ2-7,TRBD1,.,CASANRSGTGGYEQYF,TGTGCCAGCGCCAATAGATCCGGGACAGGGGGTTACGAGCAGTACTTC
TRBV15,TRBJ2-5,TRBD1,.,CATSRTTAGTGERSQYF,TGTGCCACCAGCAGAACTACGGCCGGGACAGGGGAAAGGTCCCAGTACTTC
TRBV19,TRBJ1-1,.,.,CASSMGPEAFF,TGTGCCAGTAGTATGGGTCCTGAAGCTTTCTTT
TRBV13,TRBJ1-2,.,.,CASSYSWRGAYGYTF,TGTGCCAGCAGCTATAGCTGGAGAGGGGCTTATGGCTACACCTTC
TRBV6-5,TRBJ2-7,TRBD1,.,CASRGFGQAHYEQYF,TGTGCCAGCAGGGGATTCGGACAGGCCCACTACGAGCAGTACTTC
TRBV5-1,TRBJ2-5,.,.,CASSLAPGSQETQYF,TGCGCCAGCAGCTTGGCGCCAGGGTCCCAAGAGACCCAGTACTTC
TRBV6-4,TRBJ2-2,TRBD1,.,CASSEGQGNTGELFF,TGTGCCAGCAGTGAGGGACAGGGAAACACCGGGGAGCTGTTTTTT